This record concerns one TCR beta chain sequence. What it recognizes is unknown. The sample comes from a study of T-cell reconstitution after alpha-beta-depleted transplantation in children. TCRbeta library preparation incorporated unique molecular identifiers. MiXCR, run by TCRdb on the PCR reads, gives a single entry per CDR3 protein. Counted here are 580,000 or so distinct CDR3 sequences, roughly 24% occurring once; the ten biggest clones make up approximately 14%. Study observations and caveats: Reportedly, alpha-beta T cells present about two months post-transplant originated from several hundred expanded clones of graft origin.

The germline V gene has CDR1 MNHEY and CDR2 SVGAGI. V lost 1 base and J lost 4; bases outside the gene matches: 9. The CDR3 contains 17 residues. The J gene is TRBJ1-3, the V gene TRBV6-5, with 8 bases identical to TRBD1. This specimen was PBMCs, mostly from graft donor cells, taken 360 days after TCRalphabeta/CD19-depleted stem cell transplant. The origin of this receptor is a boy younger than two who had a stem cell transplant for acute myeloid leukemia, so the T cells may come from the graft donor. The CDR3 spells CASSYFPRTGPGNTIYF. CDR3 nucleotide sequence: TGTGCCAGCAGTTACTTTCCCCGGACAGGGCCAGGAAACACCATATATTTT.